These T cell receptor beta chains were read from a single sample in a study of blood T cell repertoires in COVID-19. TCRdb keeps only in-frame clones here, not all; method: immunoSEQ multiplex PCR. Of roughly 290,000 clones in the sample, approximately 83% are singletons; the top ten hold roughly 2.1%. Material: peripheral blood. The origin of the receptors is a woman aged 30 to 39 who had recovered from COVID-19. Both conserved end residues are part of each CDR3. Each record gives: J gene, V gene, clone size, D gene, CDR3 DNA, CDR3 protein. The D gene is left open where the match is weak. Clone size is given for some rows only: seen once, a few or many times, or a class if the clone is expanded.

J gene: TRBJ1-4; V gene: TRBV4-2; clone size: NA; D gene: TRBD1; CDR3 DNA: TGTGCCAGCAGCATTGGGACAGGGAATGAAAAACTGTTTTTT; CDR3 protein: CASSIGTGNEKLFF
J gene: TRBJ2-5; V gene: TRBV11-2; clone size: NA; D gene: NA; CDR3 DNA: TGTGCCAGCAGCTTACTCTTTCAAGAGACCCAGTACTTC; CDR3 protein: CASSLLFQETQYF
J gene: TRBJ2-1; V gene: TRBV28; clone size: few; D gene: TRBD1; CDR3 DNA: TGTGCCAGCAGTTTAAGTCAGGGGGCGAAGGTGGAGTTCTTC; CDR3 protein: CASSLSQGAKVEFF
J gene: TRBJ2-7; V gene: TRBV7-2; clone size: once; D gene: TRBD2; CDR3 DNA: TGTGCCAGCAGCCACCAAGCGGGAGGTGGGTACGAGCAGTACTTC; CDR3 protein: CASSHQAGGGYEQYF
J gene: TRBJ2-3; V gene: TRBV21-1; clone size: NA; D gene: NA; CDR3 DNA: TGTGCCAGCAGGTACAGGGTAACGGATACGCAGTATTTT; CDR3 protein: CASRYRVTDTQYF
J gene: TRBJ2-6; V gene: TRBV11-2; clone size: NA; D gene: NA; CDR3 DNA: TGTGCCAGCAGCCCATGGGAGCCTGGGGCCAACGTCCTGACTTTC; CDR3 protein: CASSPWEPGANVLTF
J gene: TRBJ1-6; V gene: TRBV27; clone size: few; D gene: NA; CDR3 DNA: TGTGCCAGCAGGGACGGACACACAAATTCACCCCTCCACTTT; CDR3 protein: CASRDGHTNSPLHF
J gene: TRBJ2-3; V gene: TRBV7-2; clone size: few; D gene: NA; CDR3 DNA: TGTGCCAGCAGCTTTGACTTTACAGATACGCAGTATTTT; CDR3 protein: CASSFDFTDTQYF
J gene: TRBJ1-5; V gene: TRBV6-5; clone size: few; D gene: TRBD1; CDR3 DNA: TGTGCCAGCAGATACGGACAGGGGATGGGTCAGCCCCAGCATTTT; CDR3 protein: CASRYGQGMGQPQHF
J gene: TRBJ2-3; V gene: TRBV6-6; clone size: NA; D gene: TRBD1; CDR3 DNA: TGTGCCAGCAGTCCCGGGACAGATCTTCTCAGCACAGATACGCAGTATTTT; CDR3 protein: CASSPGTDLLSTDTQYF
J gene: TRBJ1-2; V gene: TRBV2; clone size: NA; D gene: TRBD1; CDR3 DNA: TGTGCCAGCAGTGAAAGGCAGGGGGTCCTCGGGACTAACTATGGCTACACCTTC; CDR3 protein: CASSERQGVLGTNYGYTF
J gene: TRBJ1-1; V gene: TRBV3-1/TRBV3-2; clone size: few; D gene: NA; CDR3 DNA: TGTGCCAGCAGCCACCCGGAGGTGTCCGCCACTGAAGCTTTCTTT; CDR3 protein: CASSHPEVSATEAFF
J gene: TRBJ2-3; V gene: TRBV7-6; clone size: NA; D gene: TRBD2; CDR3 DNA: TGTGCCAGCAGCTTGACTAGCGGGAGGGCGGATACGCAGTATTTT; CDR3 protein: CASSLTSGRADTQYF
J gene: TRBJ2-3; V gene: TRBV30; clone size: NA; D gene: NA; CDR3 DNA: TGTGCCTGGAGGGGGGGGCGCGTTGCAGATACGCAGTATTTT; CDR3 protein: CAWRGGRVADTQYF
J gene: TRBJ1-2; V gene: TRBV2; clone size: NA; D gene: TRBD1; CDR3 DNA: TGTGCCAGCAGTGTACCCGGAGTGAGACAGGGGAAAGGCTACACCTTC; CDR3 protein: CASSVPGVRQGKGYTF